These 3 T cell receptor beta chains were sequenced from one sample in a study of tumour-infiltrating T cells in Burkitt lymphoma. Measured with immunoSEQ multiplex PCR; TCRdb has only the in-frame clones, and not every one. The sample yields 3,500 or so clones, 10% to 15% seen once. The sequenced sample was tumor tissue. The origin of the receptors is a human donor with Burkitt lymphoma.

This chain connects TRBV30 to TRBJ1-5; D is unclear. CDR3 length: 12 amino acids. V lost 0 bases to trimming and J lost 4 bases, with 4 bases between them. The germline gives CDR1 GTSNPN, CDR2 SVGIG (reference sequence). DNA of the CDR3: TGTGCCTGGAGTGTGGCGAATCAGCCCCAGCATTTT. It yields the protein CAWSVANQPQHF.

The chain combines TRBV27 with TRBJ2-1; 11 bases align to TRBD2. Germline-derived CDR1 and CDR2 are MNHEY and SMNVEV (reference sequence). There are 15 residues in the CDR3. Unmatched junction bases numbered 3, after V lost 0 bases and J lost 8 bases. CDR3 DNA sequence: TGTGCCAGCAGTTTATCTAGCGGGGGGGGGTATGAGCAGTTCTTC. This encodes CASSLSSGGGYEQFF.

This clone was observed a handful of times. The chain has TRBV15 and TRBJ1-2; TRBD1 might be the D (6 bases). This CDR3 is built from 15 residues. The V gene lost 6 bases and the J gene lost 2 bases, with 16 bases spanning the gap. Germline V gives CDR1 LNHNV, CDR2 YYDKDF (reference sequence). CDR3 nucleotides: TGTGCCACCAGGAGGGACAACAAGCCCAACTATGGCTACACCTTC. Translated: CATRRDNKPNYGYTF.